The 18 T cell receptor beta chains reported below all come from one sample, sequenced in a study of beta chain features in type 1 diabetes. The investigators reverse transcribed all of the isolated RNA, so they sequenced expressed TCRB transcripts. TCRdb's copy holds only in-frame clones and misses some; the assay was immunoSEQ multiplex PCR. The sample holds under 400,000 clones, around an eighth seen once. The specimen was naive CD4+ T cells from blood. The source of these receptors is a man aged 18 to 29 in good health.

The rearrangement joins TRBV16 to TRBJ2-7; TRBD2 agrees at 12 bases. The CDR3 sequence is 15 residues long. V was pared by 1 base and J by 3 bases, with 1 base of the junction left unmatched. CDR1 and CDR2 from the germline V gene are KGHSY and FQNENV. The DNA for the CDR3 is TGTGCCAGCAGCCAATTGACTAGCGGGAGCTACGAGCAGTACTTC. Protein product: CASSQLTSGSYEQYF.

The genes are TRBV7-3 and TRBJ2-3; D gene unclear. V was cut by 4 bases and J by 2 bases, with 10 bases left in between. The CDR3 covers 14 residues. The V gene's germline CDR1 is SGHTA and CDR2 FQGTGA. The CDR3 bases are TGTGCCAGCAGCTCTATGGCGGCCACAGATACGCAGTATTTT. Its translation: CASSSMAATDTQYF.

In this sample, this clone turned up a few times. The V and J genes are TRBV4-3 and TRBJ2-3; TRBD1 matches at 9 bases. With V trimmed by 6 bases and J by 4 bases, 5 bases remained unmatched. The CDR3 loop spans 14 amino acids. CDR1 and CDR2 (germline): LGHNA, YSLEER. DNA for the CDR3: TGCGCCAGCAGTCGGGACAGGGAGGCAGATACGCAGTATTTT. Its protein is CASSRDREADTQYF.

This clone was seen a handful of times. This rearrangement joins TRBV30 to TRBJ1-1; D gene unclear. CDR3 size: 13 residues. Germline assignment: CDR1 GTSNPN and CDR2 SVGIG (reference sequence). V lost 2 bases and J lost 0, with 7 bases in between. CDR3 sequence (DNA): TGTGCCTGGAGTTACATGATGAACACTGAAGCTTTCTTT. Translating gives CAWSYMMNTEAFF.

In this sample, this clone turned up a few times. The gene calls are TRBV30 and TRBJ1-5; D may be TRBD1 (6 bases). The germline V gene encodes CDR1 GTSNPN and CDR2 SVGIG (reference sequence). This CDR3 has 13 amino acids. Trimming shortened V by 1 base and J by 2 bases, and 6 bases separated the two germline ends. The CDR3, as DNA: TGTGCCTGGAGTGGGGGGCGCAATCAGCCCCAGCATTTT. Translating gives CAWSGGRNQPQHF.

The rearrangement links TRBV11-3 to TRBJ2-3; 8 bases line up with TRBD2. Germline trimming cut 4 bases from V and 4 bases from J; bases unmatched to any gene: 4. The CDR3 is made up of 14 amino acids. The germline V gene has CDR1 SGHNT and CDR2 YENEEA. The CDR3 sequence is CASSSGLGSDTQYF. The CDR3 region has the DNA TGTGCCAGCAGCTCGGGACTAGGGTCAGATACGCAGTATTTT.

There are a few counts of this clone. The junction and the germline gene differ at one end; a read error may be behind it. This chain connects TRBV7-7 to TRBJ2-1; D might be TRBD2 (5 bases). Germline CDR1 reads SSHAT; CDR2 reads FNYEAQ (reference sequence). This CDR3 comprises 15 residues. CDR3 amino acids: CASSPDLYSYNEQFF. Here the CDR3 DNA reads TGTGCTAGCAGCCCGGACTTATACTCCTACAATGAGCAGTTCTTC.

This clone was picked up a small number of times. The rearrangement links TRBV27 to TRBJ1-1; 8 bases map to TRBD1. Per the germline V gene, CDR1 is MNHEY and CDR2 is SMNVEV (reference sequence). The trim removed 6 bases at V and 4 bases at J, leaving 7 bases unmatched. CDR3 length equals 14 residues. DNA for the CDR3: TGTGCCAGCAGGTCAACAGGGGGTGGCACTGAAGCTTTCTTT. It yields the protein CASRSTGGGTEAFF.

This clone was counted only a few times. V is TRBV27 and J is TRBJ2-1, with TRBD1 identical over 10 bases. J was trimmed by 2 bases and V by 6 bases; bases with no gene match: 4. CDR1 and CDR2 from the germline V gene are MNHEY and SMNVEV (reference sequence). This CDR3 region has 15 residues. The CDR3 protein is CASRPGTGAYNEQFF. The CDR3 nucleotides read TGTGCCAGCAGACCCGGGACAGGGGCCTACAATGAGCAGTTCTTC.

This clone was picked up a small number of times. The V and J genes are TRBV30 and TRBJ1-4, with TRBD1 matching over 9 bases. Germline CDR1 GTSNPN, CDR2 SVGIG (reference sequence). This CDR3 contains 15 residues. The ends lost 1 base at V and 8 bases at J; junction bases unmatched: 8. CDR3 nucleotide sequence: TGTGCCTGGAGTGCAGGGACAGGGAGTAGGGAAAAACTGTTTTTT. Translating gives CAWSAGTGSREKLFF.

The sample holds a few counts of this clone. The rearrangement joins TRBV29-1 to TRBJ1-2; no clear D. Germline V gene data show CDR1 as SQVTM and CDR2 as ANQGSEA. The V end was cut by 2 bases, the J end by 5 bases, with 12 bases between. The CDR3 consists of 13 residues. In nucleotides, the CDR3 is TGCAGCGTTGAACAAACTCTACGGTATGGCTACACCTTC. It codes for CSVEQTLRYGYTF.

The rearrangement links TRBV15 to TRBJ1-6; the match to TRBD1 covers 10 bases. The CDR3 is made up of 15 amino acids. CDR1 and CDR2 from the germline V gene are LNHNV and YYDKDF (reference sequence). The J segment lost 10 bases and the V segment lost 3 bases, leaving 6 bases of the junction unmatched. The CDR3 reads CATSRVGTGDSPLHF. CDR3 nucleotide sequence: TGTGCCACCAGCAGGGTCGGGACAGGGGACTCACCCCTCCACTTT.

This clone occurred a few times. The chain uses TRBV6-5 and TRBJ1-2; D ambiguous. The CDR3 sequence is 14 residues long. V gave up 2 bases and J gave up 1 base, with 8 bases separating them. The V gene's germline CDR1 is MNHEY and CDR2 SVGAGI. The chain's CDR3 is CASSYASFNYGYTF. CDR3 in DNA: TGTGCCAGCAGTTACGCTAGTTTTAACTATGGCTACACCTTC.

This clone was detected a few times. The chain joins TRBV2 to TRBJ2-3, with 9 nucleotides matching TRBD2. Germline V gene data show CDR1 as SNHLY and CDR2 as FYNNEI. The V and J ends lost 3 bases and 1 base, in that order; junction bases with no gene match: 5. The CDR3 extends over 16 amino acids. CDR3 sequence (DNA): TGTGCCAGCAGTGAGCGGGGGGGTCCTCGCACAGATACGCAGTATTTT. Translation: CASSERGGPRTDTQYF.

The gene calls are TRBV5-6 and TRBJ1-1; 10 bases are a match to TRBD1. V was pared by 1 base and J by 0 bases, with 3 bases of the junction left unmatched. Germline V lookup: CDR1 SGHDT, CDR2 YYEEEE. CDR3 length: 16 residues. The CDR3 nucleotides are TGTGCCAGCAGCTTGTTAGGACAGGGGGTGAACACTGAAGCTTTCTTT. It encodes CASSLLGQGVNTEAFF.

DNA for the CDR3: TGCGCCAGCAGCTTGGATATTTCGGGATTGGGCACCGGGGAGCTGTTTTTT. Residues: CASSLDISGLGTGELFF. This chain joins TRBV5-1 and TRBJ2-2; perhaps TRBD2 as D (5 bases). V was clipped by 0 bases and J by 4 bases, with 16 bases between them. CDR1 is SGHRS, CDR2 YFSETQ, per germline. There are 17 residues in the CDR3.

The V call is TRBV5-4, the J call TRBJ2-3; D is perhaps TRBD1 (6 bases). The CDR3 length is 14 residues. Germline values: CDR1 SGHNT, CDR2 YYREEE (reference sequence). The germline V and J ends were trimmed by 4 bases and 1 base, with 10 bases remaining between them. DNA of the CDR3: TGTGCCAGCAGCACGGACAGTGGCACAGATACGCAGTATTTT. It specifies CASSTDSGTDTQYF.

The CDR3 region is CASSQVSGEYNEQFF. In DNA form, the CDR3 reads TGCGCCAGCAGCCAAGTGTCCGGGGAGTACAATGAGCAGTTCTTC. V is TRBV4-3 and J is TRBJ2-1; tentative D call: TRBD2 (5 bases). V was clipped by 1 base and J by 4 bases, with 11 bases between them. Germline V gene data show CDR1 as LGHNA and CDR2 as YSLEER. The CDR3 spans 15 residues.